This note documents a single T cell receptor (beta chain) sequence. The CDR3 sequence is 15 residues long. The V and J ends lost 4 bases and 2 bases respectively, with 13 bases between them. Germline lookup yields CDR1 KGHDR and CDR2 SFDVKD. These data belong to a study of response to subunit inactivated influenza vaccine. TCRdb processed the RT-PCR reads anew with MiXCR; each CDR3 protein has one entry. The sample includes roughly 550,000 distinct CDR3 sequences, around 21% of them seen just once. These sequences were also reported in another study, on T cells expressing NK-cell markers. That paper adds: As the method of synthesis, 5'RACE template switching with UMIs yielded TCR beta cDNA.

The sequencing used CD4+ T cells sorted from PBMCs, collected roughly 12 days after vaccination. This TCR was recovered from a man aged 45 to 65 who received an inactivated influenza vaccine. This chain joins TRBV24-1 and TRBJ2-5; possible D gene TRBD1, 5 bases. CDR3 bases: TGTGCCACCAGTGACCCAAGACAGATACAAGAGACCCAGTACTTC. Translation: CATSDPRQIQETQYF.